This T cell receptor (beta chain) was sequenced during a study of OX40 agonist ivuxolimab in advanced cancers. The CDR3 is 16 amino acids. In germline, CDR1 is SGDLS, CDR2 YYNGEE. Trimming removed 2 bases at V and 2 bases at J, with 13 bases between. Sequencing was performed with immunoSEQ multiplex PCR; in TCRdb, only in-frame clones are kept and a portion is missing. The sample yields roughly 76,000 clones, 70% to 90% seen once. The chain joins TRBV9 to TRBJ2-2; D is tentatively TRBD1 or TRBD2 (5 bases each). This clonotype originated in an adult with an advanced solid tumor such as melanoma, head and neck, liver or kidney cancer. This sample comprised CD4+ or CD8+ T cells sorted from blood, obtained in a trial of the OX40 agonist ivuxolimab. In DNA, the CDR3 is TGTGCCAGCAGCGTTCACTGGGGGTTTAACACCGGGGAGCTGTTTTTT. It is translated as CASSVHWGFNTGELFF.